Sequencing of this T cell receptor beta chain was carried out in a study of blood T cell repertoires in COVID-19. V lost 2 bases, J lost 4 bases, and 11 bases lay in between. CDR1 is KGHSH and CDR2 is LQKENI in the germline V gene. The CDR3 spans 15 residues. Clones were sequenced by immunoSEQ multiplex PCR, and TCRdb holds only the in-frame ones, with some missing. The sample records roughly 30,000 clones, approximately 67% being singletons. Sample: peripheral blood. The clonotype originates from a human donor in a cohort sampled during active COVID-19. J is TRBJ2-2 and V is TRBV18, with D unresolved. CDR3 bases: TGTGCCAGCTCACCAGAAGACGACTCCACCGGGGAGCTGTTTTTT. Encoded protein: CASSPEDDSTGELFF.